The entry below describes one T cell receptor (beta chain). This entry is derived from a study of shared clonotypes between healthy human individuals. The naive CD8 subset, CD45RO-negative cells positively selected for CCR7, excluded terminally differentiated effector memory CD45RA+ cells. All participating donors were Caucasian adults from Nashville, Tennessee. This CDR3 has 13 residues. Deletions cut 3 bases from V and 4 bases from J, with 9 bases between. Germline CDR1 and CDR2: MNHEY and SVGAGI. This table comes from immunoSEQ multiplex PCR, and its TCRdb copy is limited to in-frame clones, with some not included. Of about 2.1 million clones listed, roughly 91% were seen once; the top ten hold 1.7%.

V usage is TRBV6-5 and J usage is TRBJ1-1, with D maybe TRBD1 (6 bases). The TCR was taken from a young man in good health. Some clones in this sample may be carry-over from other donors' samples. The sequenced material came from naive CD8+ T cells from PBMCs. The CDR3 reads CASSYARGTEAFF. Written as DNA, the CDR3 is TGTGCCAGCAGTTATGCCAGGGGCACTGAAGCTTTCTTT.